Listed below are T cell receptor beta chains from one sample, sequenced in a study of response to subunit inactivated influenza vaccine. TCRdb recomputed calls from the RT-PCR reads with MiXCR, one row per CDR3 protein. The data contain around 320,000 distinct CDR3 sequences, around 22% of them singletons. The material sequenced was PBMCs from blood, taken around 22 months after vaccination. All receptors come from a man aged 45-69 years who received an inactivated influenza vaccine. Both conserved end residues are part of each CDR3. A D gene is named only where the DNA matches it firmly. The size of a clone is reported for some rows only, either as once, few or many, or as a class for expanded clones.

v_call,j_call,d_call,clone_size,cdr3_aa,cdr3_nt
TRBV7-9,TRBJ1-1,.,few,CASSKTPSPEAFF,TGTGCCAGCAGCAAGACACCGTCCCCTGAAGCTTTCTTT
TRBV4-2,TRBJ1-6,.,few,CASSQATGYNSPLHF,TGTGCCAGCAGCCAAGCGACGGGATATAATTCACCCCTCCACTTT
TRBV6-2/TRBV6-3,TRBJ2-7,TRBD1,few,CASSPGTADYYEQYF,TGTGCCAGCAGCCCCGGGACAGCCGATTATTACGAGCAGTACTTC
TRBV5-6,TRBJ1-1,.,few,CASSFGRRPEAFF,TGTGCCAGCAGCTTTGGCCGGCGGCCTGAAGCTTTCTTT
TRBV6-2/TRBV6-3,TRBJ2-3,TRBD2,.,CASSDPGTSPTDTQYF,TGTGCCAGCAGTGACCCCGGGACTAGTCCCACAGATACGCAGTATTTT
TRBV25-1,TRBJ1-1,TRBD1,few,CASSDTGEVSEAFF,TGTGCCAGCAGTGATACAGGGGAAGTCTCTGAAGCTTTCTTT
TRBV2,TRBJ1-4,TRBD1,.,CASSTGTGAYNEKLFF,TGTGCCAGCAGTACCGGGACAGGGGCCTATAATGAAAAACTGTTTTTT
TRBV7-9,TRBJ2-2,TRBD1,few,CASSRTGVNTGELFF,TGTGCCAGCAGCAGGACAGGGGTGAACACCGGGGAGCTGTTTTTT
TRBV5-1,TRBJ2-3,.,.,CASSSTDRSDTQYF,TGCGCCAGCAGCTCTACTGACAGATCAGATACGCAGTATTTT
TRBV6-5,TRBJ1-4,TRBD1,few,CASSSDRGSVYGKLFF,TGTGCCAGCAGTTCGGACAGGGGCTCGGTTTATGGAAAACTGTTTTTT
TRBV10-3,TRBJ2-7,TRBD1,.,CAISFDRGSGEQYF,TGTGCCATCAGTTTCGACAGGGGAAGCGGCGAGCAGTACTTC
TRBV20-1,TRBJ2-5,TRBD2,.,CSASLSGSRKTQYF,TGCAGTGCTAGCCTTAGCGGGAGCAGAAAGACCCAGTACTTC
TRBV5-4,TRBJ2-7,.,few,CASSFIDSYEQYF,TGTGCCAGCAGTTTCATTGACAGCTACGAGCAGTACTTC
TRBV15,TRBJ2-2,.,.,CATSRRHADTGELFF,TGTGCCACCAGCAGACGACATGCCGACACCGGGGAGCTGTTTTTT
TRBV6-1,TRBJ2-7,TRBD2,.,CASSPTSGRSYEQYF,TGTGCCAGCAGCCCGACTAGCGGGAGGTCTTACGAGCAGTACTTC
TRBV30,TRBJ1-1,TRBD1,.,CAWRKLQGIMNTEAFF,TGTGCCTGGAGGAAATTACAGGGGATCATGAACACTGAAGCTTTCTTT
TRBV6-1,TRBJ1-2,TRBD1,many,CASGTGGSYGYTF,TGTGCCAGCGGGACAGGGGGTAGCTATGGCTACACCTTC
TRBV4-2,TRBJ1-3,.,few,CASSQETASSGNTIYF,TGTGCCAGCAGCCAAGAGACAGCGAGCTCTGGAAACACCATATATTTT
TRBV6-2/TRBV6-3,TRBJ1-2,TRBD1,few,CASSNPGQGAGGYTF,TGTGCCAGCAGTAACCCGGGACAGGGGGCCGGTGGCTACACCTTC
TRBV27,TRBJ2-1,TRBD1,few,CASRQTYRGLGEQFF,TGTGCCAGCAGACAAACCTACAGGGGGCTTGGTGAGCAGTTCTTC
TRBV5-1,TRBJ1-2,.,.,CASRGGPNINYGYTF,TGCGCCAGCCGCGGGGGACCAAATATCAACTATGGCTACACCTTC
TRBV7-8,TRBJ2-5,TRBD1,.,CASSPRRDRKETQYF,TGTGCCAGCAGCCCGAGAAGGGACAGGAAAGAGACCCAGTACTTC
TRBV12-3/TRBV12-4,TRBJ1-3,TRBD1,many,CASQKIKTGNAGNTIYF,TGTGCCAGCCAAAAAATAAAGACAGGGAACGCCGGAAACACCATATATTTT
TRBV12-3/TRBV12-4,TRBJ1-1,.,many,CASSSEEMAEAFF,TGTGCCAGCAGTTCGGAGGAAATGGCTGAAGCTTTCTTT
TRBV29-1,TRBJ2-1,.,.,CSIHGGTPYNEQFF,TGCAGCATACACGGAGGGACACCTTACAATGAGCAGTTCTTC
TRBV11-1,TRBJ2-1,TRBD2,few,CASSLVWLAGNEQFF,TGTGCCAGCAGCTTAGTGTGGCTAGCGGGCAATGAGCAGTTCTTC
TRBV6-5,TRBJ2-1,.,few,CASSHGRSPRAYNEQFF,TGTGCCAGCAGTCACGGACGGAGTCCGAGAGCCTACAATGAGCAGTTCTTC
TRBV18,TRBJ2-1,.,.,CASSQDVNEQFF,TGTGCCAGCTCCCAGGACGTCAATGAGCAGTTCTTC
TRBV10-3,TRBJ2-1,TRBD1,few,CAIKGGANNEQFF,TGTGCCATCAAAGGGGGCGCTAACAATGAGCAGTTCTTC
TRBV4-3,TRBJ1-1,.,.,CASRDRHRLDKNTEAFF,TGCGCCAGCAGAGACAGACACAGGCTTGATAAGAACACTGAAGCTTTCTTT
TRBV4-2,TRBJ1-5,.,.,CASSPRKAQPQHF,TGTGCCAGCAGCCCCAGAAAGGCTCAGCCCCAGCATTTT
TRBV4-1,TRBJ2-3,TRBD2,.,CASSQDPDPFSGGATDTQYF,TGCGCCAGCAGCCAGGACCCCGATCCCTTTAGCGGGGGGGCCACAGATACGCAGTATTTT
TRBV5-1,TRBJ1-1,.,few,CASSLPGADTEAFF,TGCGCCAGCAGCTTGCCAGGGGCTGACACTGAAGCTTTCTTT
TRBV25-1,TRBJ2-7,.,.,CASRATDRFTYEQYF,TGTGCCAGTCGCGCTACCGACAGGTTTACCTACGAGCAGTACTTC
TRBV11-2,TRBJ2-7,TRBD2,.,CASSSLKRGGPYEQYF,TGTGCCAGCAGCTCGCTCAAGCGGGGGGGACCCTACGAGCAGTACTTC
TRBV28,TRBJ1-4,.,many,CASIGVGGGEKLFF,TGTGCCAGCATTGGAGTAGGTGGGGGCGAAAAACTGTTTTTT
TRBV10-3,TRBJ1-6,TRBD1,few,CAISGTGGGSPLHF,TGTGCCATCAGTGGGACAGGAGGAGGTTCACCCCTCCACTTT
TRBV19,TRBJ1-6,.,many,CASSGNRNSPLHF,TGTGCCAGTAGCGGCAACCGTAATTCACCCCTCCACTTT
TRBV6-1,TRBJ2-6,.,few,CASMGASGANVLTF,TGTGCCAGCATGGGGGCTAGTGGGGCCAACGTCCTGACTTTC
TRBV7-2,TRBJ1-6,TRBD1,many,CASSLGQDSSPLHF,TGTGCCAGCAGCCTAGGACAGGATAGTTCACCCCTCCACTTT
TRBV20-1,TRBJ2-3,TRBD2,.,CSVAGGRDTQYF,TGCAGTGTGGCGGGGGGAAGAGATACGCAGTATTTT
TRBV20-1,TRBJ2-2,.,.,CSARSYRMNTGELFF,TGCAGTGCTAGAAGTTACAGGATGAACACCGGGGAGCTGTTTTTT
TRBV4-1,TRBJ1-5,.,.,CASSQVTGAVSQPQHF,TGCGCCAGCAGCCAAGTGACGGGGGCGGTAAGTCAGCCCCAGCATTTT
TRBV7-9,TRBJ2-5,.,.,CASSPRNKETQYF,TGTGCCAGCAGCCCCAGGAACAAAGAGACCCAGTACTTC
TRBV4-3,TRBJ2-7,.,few,CASSQGPITGPYEQYF,TGCGCCAGCAGCCAAGGTCCGATTACGGGGCCCTACGAGCAGTACTTC
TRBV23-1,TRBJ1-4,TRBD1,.,CASSQSPTGCGEKLFF,TGCGCCAGCAGTCAATCACCGACAGGGTGTGGAGAAAAACTGTTTTTT
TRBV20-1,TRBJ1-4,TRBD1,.,CSAARQGDEKLFF,TGCAGTGCTGCACGACAGGGAGATGAAAAACTGTTTTTT
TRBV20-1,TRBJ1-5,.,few,CSAGRLGRQHF,TGCAGTGCTGGCCGACTGGGTCGCCAGCATTTT
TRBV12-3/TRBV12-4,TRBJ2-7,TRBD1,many,CASRAAGTGTYEQYF,TGTGCCAGCAGGGCCGCCGGGACAGGGACCTACGAGCAGTACTTC
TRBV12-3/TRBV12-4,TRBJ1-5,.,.,CASSLGPSQPQHF,TGTGCCAGCAGTTTAGGCCCGAGTCAGCCCCAGCATTTT
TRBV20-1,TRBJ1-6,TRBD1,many,CSASAGGLSPLHF,TGCAGTGCTAGTGCAGGGGGCCTTTCACCCCTCCACTTT
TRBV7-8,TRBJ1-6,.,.,CASSPRQERSPLHF,TGTGCCAGCAGCCCGCGACAGGAGCGGTCACCCCTCCACTTT
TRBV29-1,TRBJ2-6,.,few,CSVGAGANVLTF,TGCAGCGTAGGGGCTGGGGCCAACGTCCTGACTTTC
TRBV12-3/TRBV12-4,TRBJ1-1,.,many,CASSLSGSPGAFF,TGTGCCAGCAGTTTAAGTGGAAGTCCGGGAGCTTTCTTT
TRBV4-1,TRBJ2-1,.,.,CASSQGGAQIF,TGCGCCAGCAGCCAAGGGGGGGCTCAGATCTTC
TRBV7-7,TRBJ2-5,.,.,CASSLGSWQETQYF,TGTGCTAGCAGCTTAGGCAGCTGGCAAGAGACCCAGTACTTC
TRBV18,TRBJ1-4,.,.,CASSPQDVGGTNEKLFF,TGTGCCAGCTCACCGCAGGACGTCGGGGGAACTAATGAAAAACTGTTTTTT